One sample yielded the 13 T cell receptor beta chains listed below, sequenced in a study of molecular identifiers for immune sequencing clone quantification. MiXCR was run by TCRdb on the PCR reads, yielding one entry per CDR3 protein. The sample yields about 630,000 distinct CDR3 sequences, about 25% seen once. The specimen sequenced was naive CD8+ T cells from blood, with Jurkat cell RNA spiked in. The subset was: FACS-sorted CD8+CD4-CCR7+CD45RA+ naive T cells. These receptors all stem from a human donor in good health. Some libraries in this study had Jurkat cell RNA spiked in.

This clonotype has just a few counts. One junction end disagrees with the germline gene, perhaps due to a read error. This sequence joins TRBV15 and TRBJ2-7; possibly TRBD1 for D (5 bases). Germline-derived CDR1 and CDR2 are LNHNV and YYDKDF (reference sequence). CDR3 length: 13 residues. The CDR3 DNA reads TGTGCCTCCAGCAGATCAGGGTACTACGAGCAGTACTTC. Translation: CASSRSGYYEQYF.

This clonotype was counted ten times or more. CDR3 sequence (DNA): TGTGCCAGCAGCCCTCCCTCACAGGGCTGGGGCACTGAAGCTTTCTTT. Amino acids: CASSPPSQGWGTEAFF. The chain recombines TRBV7-9 with TRBJ1-1; TRBD1 is a possible D gene (6 bases). Germline assignment: CDR1 SEHNR and CDR2 FQNEAQ (reference sequence). V lost 5 bases and J 4 bases, leaving 20 bases between the germline ends. The CDR3 spans 16 residues.

This clonotype was found many times. The chain has TRBV27 and TRBJ1-1, with D possibly matching TRBD1 (6 bases). In germline, CDR1 is MNHEY, CDR2 SMNVEV (reference sequence). There are 13 residues in the CDR3. V lost 2 bases and J lost 9, with 13 bases in between. The CDR3 is CASSLLGARKAFF. Written as DNA, the CDR3 is TGTGCCAGCAGTTTACTGGGGGCACGGAAAGCTTTCTTT.

Regarding this clonotype: Mismatch with germline at one junction end may stem from a read error. V usage is TRBV7-9 and J usage is TRBJ2-5; TRBD2 aligns across 8 bases. The CDR3 extends over 14 amino acids. CDR1 SEHNR and CDR2 FQNEAQ come from the germline V gene (reference sequence). CDR3: CASSREGLGETQCF. The CDR3 DNA sequence: TGTGCCAGCAGCCGGGAGGGCCTGGGAGAGACCCAGTGCTTC. The variable domain in full, with the rest retrieved from reference TRBV7-9 and TRBJ2-5, is DTGVSQNPRHKITKRGQNVTFRCDPISEHNRLYWYRQTLGQGPEFLTYFQNEAQLEKSRLLSDRFSAERPKGSFSTLEIQRTEQGDSAMYLCASSREGLGETQCFGPGTRLLVL.

This clonotype has more than one count but fewer than ten. The CDR3 end shows no conserved phenylalanine or tryptophan, and so a read error is likely. This chain joins TRBV13 and TRBJ2-4; 11 bases are a match to TRBD1. Germline values: CDR1 PRHDT, CDR2 FYEKMQ (reference sequence). Trimming took 4 bases from V and 8 from J; bases not matched to a gene: 4. This CDR3 region has 14 residues. The CDR3 bases are TGTGCCAGCAGCTACGGACAGGGGGCCGACATTCAGTACCTC. This sequence encodes CASSYGQGADIQYL.

This chain uses TRBV28 with TRBJ1-6, with a possible D match to TRBD1 (6 bases). The germline V gene encodes CDR1 MDHEN and CDR2 SYDVKM. This CDR3 contains 15 residues. The V and J ends lost 3 bases and 6 bases respectively, with 12 bases between them. CDR3 in amino acids: CASSFFRGPNSPLHF. The CDR3 DNA reads TGTGCCAGCAGTTTCTTCCGGGGGCCTAATTCACCCCTCCACTTT.

This clonotype was seen many times. The V and J genes are TRBV7-9 and TRBJ1-4, with 11 bases identical to TRBD1. This CDR3 region has 16 residues. Trimming removed 6 bases from V and 5 bases from J; junction bases left unmatched: 8. The V gene's germline CDR1 is SEHNR and CDR2 FQNEAQ (reference sequence). This CDR3 reads CASSARDRGMNEKLFF. CDR3 coding DNA: TGTGCCAGCAGTGCTCGGGACAGGGGGATGAATGAAAAACTGTTTTTT.

The table lists this clonotype with many counts. The chain is built from TRBV6-5 and TRBJ1-1; D may be TRBD1 (6 bases). The CDR3 spans 15 residues. Trimming left V 5 bases short and J 4 bases short, with 17 bases between. Germline V gene data show CDR1 as MNHEY and CDR2 as SVGAGI. The CDR3 sequence is CASSPTQGWGTEAFF. In nucleotides, the CDR3 is TGTGCCAGCAGTCCAACACAGGGATGGGGCACTGAAGCTTTCTTT.

This clonotype turned up a few times. This chain connects TRBV6-2 or TRBV6-3 to TRBJ1-5, with 10 bases matching TRBD1. This CDR3 comprises 16 residues. V trimming: 1 base; J trimming: 5 bases; junction bases outside the gene matches: 5. Germline values: CDR1 MNHEY, CDR2 SVGEGT. In nucleotides, the CDR3 is TGTGCCAGCAGTTACTGGGACAGGGGTCGTTATCAGCCCCAGCATTTT. The encoded protein is CASSYWDRGRYQPQHF.

Note on this clonotype: This may be a read error, as it is one base from a much larger clone. The chain couples TRBV7-9 to TRBJ2-5, with TRBD1 identical over 8 bases. The V segment lost 3 bases and the J segment 9 bases; nucleotides outside the gene matches: 12. The CDR3 is 15 amino acids. Germline values: CDR1 SEHNR, CDR2 FQNEAQ (reference sequence). The CDR3 DNA is TGTGCCAGCAGCTTCCGACAGGGGCCAGAGGAGCCCCAGTACTTC. It codes for CASSFRQGPEEPQYF.

This clonotype was counted many times. J is TRBJ1-5 and V is TRBV14, with D uncertain. CDR1 SGHDN and CDR2 FVKESK come from the germline V gene. Deletions cut 0 bases from V and 7 bases from J, with 4 bases between. This CDR3 region has 12 residues. The CDR3: CASSQEGQPQHF. The DNA for the CDR3 is TGTGCCAGCAGCCAAGAGGGACAGCCCCAGCATTTT.

This clonotype was recorded a few times. The chain uses TRBV6-5 and TRBJ2-2; weak D call: TRBD1 (5 bases). V was pared by 3 bases and J by 4 bases, with 9 bases between. The CDR3 consists of 14 residues. CDR1 and CDR2 from the germline V gene are MNHEY and SVGAGI. CDR3 residues: CASSYRQSTGELFF. CDR3 in DNA: TGTGCCAGCAGTTATAGACAGAGCACCGGGGAGCTGTTTTTT.

There are a few counts of this clonotype. The chain couples TRBV12-3 or TRBV12-4 to TRBJ2-5; 9 bases are a match to TRBD2. V lost 2 bases, J lost 5 bases, and 12 bases stayed unmatched. The CDR3 is made up of 17 amino acids. CDR3 DNA sequence: TGTGCCAGCAGTTTATGGTCGGCGGGAGGGCCGGGGGAGACCCAGTACTTC. This translates into CASSLWSAGGPGETQYF.